The sequence of this TCR beta chain was determined in a study of CXCR3-negative and CXCR3-positive naive CD8 T cells. Study-wide results and caveats: CXCR3-expressing naive cells carried TRB CDR3s more hydrophobic than those of CXCR3-negative naive cells.

5' RACE that incorporated UMI labels was used to prepare the TRB cDNA libraries. Reprocessing the 5' RACE reads, TCRdb reports a single entry for every CDR3 protein and omits DNA. The repertoire table contains about 63,000 distinct CDR3 sequences. The CDR3 is made up of 17 amino acids. CDR1 and CDR2 from the germline V gene are SQVTM and ANQGSEA. Notes on this clonotype: Its cognate antigen is unknown.

What was sequenced was naive CXCR3+ CD8+ T cells from blood. Subset meaning: CD45RO-CCR7+CD27+CD95- naive CD8+ T cells expressing CXCR3 (TNR3+). The V call is TRBV29-1, the J call TRBJ2-7; TCRdb's assignment of TRBD1 cannot be checked, as there is no DNA. The receptor comes from a human donor in good health. Some clones in this sample may be carry-over from other donors' samples. The CDR3 here is CSVEVGGAPAGYYEQYF.